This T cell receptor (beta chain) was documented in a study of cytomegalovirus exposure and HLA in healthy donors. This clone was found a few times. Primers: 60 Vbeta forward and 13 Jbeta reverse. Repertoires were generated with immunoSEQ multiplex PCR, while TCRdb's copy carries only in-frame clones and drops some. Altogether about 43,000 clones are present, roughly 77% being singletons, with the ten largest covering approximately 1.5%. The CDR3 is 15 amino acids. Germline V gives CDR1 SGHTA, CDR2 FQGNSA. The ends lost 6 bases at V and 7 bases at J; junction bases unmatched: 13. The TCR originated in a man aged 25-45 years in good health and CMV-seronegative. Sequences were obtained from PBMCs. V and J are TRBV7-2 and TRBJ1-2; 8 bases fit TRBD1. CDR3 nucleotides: TGTGCCAGCAGTTCTCAAACAGGGGGACCCATTGGCTACACCTTC. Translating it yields CASSSQTGGPIGYTF.